The sequence of this T cell receptor (beta chain) was determined in a study of molecular identifiers for immune sequencing clone quantification. Study-wide background: Naive CD8 RNA (roughly 20,000 or 100,000 cells) was divided into five aliquots, with four sequenced.

Sorted cells numbering 20,000 to 1,000,000, with 10%, 30% or 50% RNA, yielded the naive CD8 libraries. Naive CD8 T cells, phenotype CD8+CD4-CCR7+CD45RA+, were sorted. TCRdb re-called the PCR reads with MiXCR, one entry per CDR3 protein. The sample consists of a few hundred thousand distinct CDR3 sequences, roughly 26% of them appearing once. About this clonotype itself: Its antigen is as yet unknown.

Study-level points and caveats: Among around 970,000 naive cells, spiked Jurkat TCR RNA from a single cell was reportedly detectable.

With 5 bases removed from V and 5 bases from J, the gap between germline ends came to 12 bases. Germline CDR1 reads PRHDT; CDR2 reads FYEKMQ (reference sequence). The CDR3 is 13 residues long. Sequenced material: naive CD8+ T cells from blood, with Jurkat cell RNA spiked in. Subset described: FACS-sorted CD8+CD4-CCR7+CD45RA+ naive T cells. The TCR comes from a human donor in good health. Some libraries in this study had Jurkat cell RNA spiked in. The chain joins TRBV13 to TRBJ2-5, with unresolved D. In DNA, the CDR3 is TGTGCCAGCAGCATTAGGCAGCAGGAGACCCAGTACTTC. This codes for CASSIRQQETQYF.